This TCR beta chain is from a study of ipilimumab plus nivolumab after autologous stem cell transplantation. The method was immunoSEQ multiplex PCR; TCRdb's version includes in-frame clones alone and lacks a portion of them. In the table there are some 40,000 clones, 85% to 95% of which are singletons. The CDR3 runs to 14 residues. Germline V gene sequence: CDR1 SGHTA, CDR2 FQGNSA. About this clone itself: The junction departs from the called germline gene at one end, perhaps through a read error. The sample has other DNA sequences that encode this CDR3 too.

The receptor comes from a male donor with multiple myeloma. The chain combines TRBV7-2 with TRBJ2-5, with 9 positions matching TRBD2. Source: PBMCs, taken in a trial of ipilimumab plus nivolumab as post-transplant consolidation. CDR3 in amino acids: CASSLAGNQETQYF. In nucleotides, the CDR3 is TGTGCCAGCAGCCTAGCGGGGAACCAAGAGACCCAGTACTTC.